These 4 T cell receptor beta chains originate from one sample sequenced in a study of CD4+ T cells in melanoma (dated by TCRdb to between 2021 and 2024). Libraries were constructed by the immunoSEQ multiplex PCR assay. TCRdb holds this immuneACCESS table with in-frame rearrangements only. Some clones are missing; in checked studies, unresolved V genes explain under half, and the rest has no known cause. The sample yields more than 12,000 clones; roughly 69% were counted once. Of the sample, roughly a sixth falls within the top ten clones. The sequenced sample consisted of cells from a culture (not recorded whether cultured in vitro). The receptors stem from a human donor with melanoma.

With regard to this clone: An end of the junction does not agree with germline; a read error may underlie this. Other DNA variants within this sample encode the same CDR3. V usage is TRBV15 and J usage is TRBJ2-2; D gene ambiguous. The CDR3 loop spans 14 amino acids. CDR1 and CDR2 from the germline V gene are LNHNV and YYDKDF (reference sequence). The CDR3 sequence is CATSRDRVGEKLFF. As DNA, the CDR3 is TGTGCTACCAGCAGAGATCGGGTCGGCGAGAAGCTGTTTTTT.

This clone was seen a handful of times. V and J are TRBV9 and TRBJ2-2, with D possibly matching TRBD1 (6 bases). Looked up from germline, CDR1 is SGDLS and CDR2 is YYNGEE. The CDR3 extends over 16 amino acids. V lost 2 bases, J lost 0 bases, and 11 bases lay in between. DNA for the CDR3: TGTGCCAGCAGCGTCCTGGACAGCACGAACACCGGGGAGCTGTTTTTT. Translated: CASSVLDSTNTGELFF.

This clone was seen a handful of times. The rearrangement links TRBV5-1 to TRBJ1-5; D is uncertain. CDR1 is SGHRS and CDR2 is YFSETQ in the germline V gene. CDR3 length: 14 residues. V shed 4 bases and J shed 7 bases, with 15 bases lying between them. For the CDR3, the DNA is TGCGCCAGCAGCCCCTCGTGGAGTCCACAGCCCCAGCATTTT. It encodes CASSPSWSPQPQHF. Supplemented by reference TRBV5-1 and TRBJ1-5, the full variable domain reads KAGVTQTPRYLIKTRGQQVTLSCSPISGHRSVSWYQQTPGQGLQFLFEYFSETQRNKGNFPGRFSGRQFSNSRSEMNVSTLELGDSALYLCASSPSWSPQPQHFGDGTRLSIL.

CDR3 DNA sequence: TGTGCCAGCAGTGAAAGGGTACTAGCTCGGCGCTCCTACGAGCAGTACTTC. This sequence encodes CASSERVLARRSYEQYF. The chain employs TRBV2 and TRBJ2-7; D possibly corresponds to TRBD2 (6 bases). The CDR3 is 17 residues long. Trimming stripped 2 bases from V and 0 bases from J, with 17 bases between. CDR1 and CDR2 from the germline V gene are SNHLY and FYNNEI.